These T cell receptor beta chains were read from a single sample in a study of CD8+CD57+ T cells in acquired aplastic anemia. TCRdb re-derived calls from the reads in MiXCR, one entry per CDR3 protein. The sample lists about 160,000 distinct CDR3 sequences, about 45% occurring once. Input material: sorted CD4+, CD8+, or CD8+CD57+ T cells (not recorded which) from PBMCs. Receptors originate from a human donor with aplastic anemia. Each CDR3 is given with its conserved first and last residue. D genes are given only for firm matches.

TRBJ2-3 | TRBV28 | - | CASKREDTQYF
TRBJ2-1 | TRBV4-1 | - | CASSQDGREQFF
TRBJ2-5 | TRBV25-1 | - | CASNLQGQETQYF
TRBJ2-1 | TRBV2 | TRBD2 | CASSFGGREQFF
TRBJ2-1 | TRBV10-3 | - | CAISGGSDEQFF
TRBJ1-1 | TRBV7-9 | TRBD1 | CASSNRDSLVAFF
TRBJ2-3 | TRBV24-1 | - | CATSDLDSEGTDTQYF
TRBJ1-1 | TRBV5-1 | - | CASSLAGVLNTEAFF
TRBJ1-2 | TRBV20-1 | TRBD1 | CSAPTGNGYTF
TRBJ1-5 | TRBV12-3/TRBV12-4 | TRBD1 | CASTQGGNSNQPQHF